This TCR beta chain is drawn from a study of Tregs in tolerant kidney transplant recipients. A remark on this clone: Its antigen is currently unknown.

This table comes from immunoSEQ multiplex PCR, and its TCRdb copy is limited to in-frame clones, with some not included. This table has under 100,000 clones, around 90% appearing once. The study's findings and limits: Tregs expanded with activated donor B cells seemed most donor-specific. Validation in larger populations is needed because few patients were studied.

This CDR3 has 17 residues. J lost 6 bases, V lost 0 bases, and 12 bases had no gene match. The V gene's germline CDR1 is LNHDA and CDR2 SQIVND (reference sequence). This sequence was found in a human donor in good health. The V and J genes are TRBV19 and TRBJ2-3; 7 bases agree with TRBD1. Sequenced material: CD8+ T cells from blood. The CDR3 bases are TGTGCCAGTAGTATAGATCGGCCGGGGACAGAGAGGGATACGCAGTATTTT. It is translated as CASSIDRPGTERDTQYF. Based on the CDR3 plus reference TRBV19 and TRBJ2-3, the full variable domain is DGGITQSPKYLFRKEGQNVTLSCEQNLNHDAMYWYRQDPGQGLRLIYYSQIVNDFQKGDIAEGYSVSREKKESFPLTVTSAQKNPTAFYLCASSIDRPGTERDTQYFGPGTRLTVL.